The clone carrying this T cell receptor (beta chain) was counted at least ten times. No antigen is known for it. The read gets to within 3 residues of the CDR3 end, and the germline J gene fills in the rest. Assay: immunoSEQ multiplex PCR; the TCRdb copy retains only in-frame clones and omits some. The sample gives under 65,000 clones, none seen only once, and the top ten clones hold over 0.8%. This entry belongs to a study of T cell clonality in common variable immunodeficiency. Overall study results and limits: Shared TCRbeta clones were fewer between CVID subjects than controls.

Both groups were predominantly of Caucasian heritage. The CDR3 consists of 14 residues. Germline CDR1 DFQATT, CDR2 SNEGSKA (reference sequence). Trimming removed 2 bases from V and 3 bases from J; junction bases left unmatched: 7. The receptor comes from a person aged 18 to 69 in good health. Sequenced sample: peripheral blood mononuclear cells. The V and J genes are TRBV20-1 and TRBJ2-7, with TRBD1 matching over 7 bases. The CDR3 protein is CSARSPGTDYEQYF. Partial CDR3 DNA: TGCAGTGCTAGATCTCCCGGGACAGACTACGAG.